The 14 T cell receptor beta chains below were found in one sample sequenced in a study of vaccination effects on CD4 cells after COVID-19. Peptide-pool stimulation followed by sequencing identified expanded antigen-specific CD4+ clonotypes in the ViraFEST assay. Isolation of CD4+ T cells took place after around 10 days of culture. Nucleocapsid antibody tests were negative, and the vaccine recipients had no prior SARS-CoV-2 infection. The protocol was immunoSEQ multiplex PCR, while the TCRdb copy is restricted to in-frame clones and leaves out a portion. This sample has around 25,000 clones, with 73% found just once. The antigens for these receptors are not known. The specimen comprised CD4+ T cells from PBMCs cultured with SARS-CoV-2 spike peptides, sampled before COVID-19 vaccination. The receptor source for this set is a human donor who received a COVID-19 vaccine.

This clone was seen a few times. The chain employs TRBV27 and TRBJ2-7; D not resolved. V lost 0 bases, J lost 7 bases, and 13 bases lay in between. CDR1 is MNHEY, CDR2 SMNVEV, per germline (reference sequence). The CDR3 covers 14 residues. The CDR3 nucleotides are TGTGCCAGCAGTTTATCAGGTACTGTGGTGGAGCAGTACTTC. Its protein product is CASSLSGTVVEQYF.

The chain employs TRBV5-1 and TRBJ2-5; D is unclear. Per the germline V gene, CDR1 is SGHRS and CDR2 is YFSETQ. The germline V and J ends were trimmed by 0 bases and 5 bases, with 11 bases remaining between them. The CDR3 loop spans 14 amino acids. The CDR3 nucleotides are TGCGCCAGCAGCTTGGGGGGTTCCCAGGAGACCCAGTACTTC. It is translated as CASSLGGSQETQYF.

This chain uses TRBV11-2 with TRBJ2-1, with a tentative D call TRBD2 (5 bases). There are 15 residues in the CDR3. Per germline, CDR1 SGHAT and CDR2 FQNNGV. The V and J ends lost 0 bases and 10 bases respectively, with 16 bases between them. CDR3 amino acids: CASSLERPRALEQFF. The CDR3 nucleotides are TGTGCCAGCAGCTTAGAGCGTCCGAGGGCCCTCGAGCAGTTCTTC. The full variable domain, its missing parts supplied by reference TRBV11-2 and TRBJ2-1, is EAGVAQSPRYKIIEKRQSVAFWCNPISGHATLYWYQQILGQGPKLLIQFQNNGVVDDSQLPKDRFSAERLKGVDSTLKIQPAKLEDSAVYLCASSLERPRALEQFFGPGTRLTVL.

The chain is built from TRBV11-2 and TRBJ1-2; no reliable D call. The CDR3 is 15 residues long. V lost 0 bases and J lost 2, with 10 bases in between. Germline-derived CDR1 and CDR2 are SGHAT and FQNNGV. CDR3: CASSLDPSLNYGYTF. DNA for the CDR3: TGTGCCAGCAGCTTAGACCCCTCCCTGAACTATGGCTACACCTTC.

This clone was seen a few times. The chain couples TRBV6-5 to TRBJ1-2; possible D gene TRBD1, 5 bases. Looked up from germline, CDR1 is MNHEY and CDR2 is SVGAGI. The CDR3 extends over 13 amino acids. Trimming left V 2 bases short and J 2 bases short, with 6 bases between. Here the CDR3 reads CASSYDRNYGYTF. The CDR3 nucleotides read TGTGCCAGCAGTTACGACAGAAACTATGGCTACACCTTC.

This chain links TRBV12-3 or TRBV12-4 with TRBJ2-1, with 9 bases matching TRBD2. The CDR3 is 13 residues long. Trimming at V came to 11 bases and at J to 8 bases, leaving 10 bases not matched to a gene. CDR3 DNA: TGTGCCGGCACGCGGGGGGGCCGCTATGAGCAGTTCTTC. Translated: CAGTRGGRYEQFF.

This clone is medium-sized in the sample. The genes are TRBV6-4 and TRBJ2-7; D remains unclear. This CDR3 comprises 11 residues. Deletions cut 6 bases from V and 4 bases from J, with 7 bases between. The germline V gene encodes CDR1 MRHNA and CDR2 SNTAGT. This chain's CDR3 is CASSYNYEQYF. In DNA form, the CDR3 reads TGTGCCAGCAGCTACAATTACGAGCAGTACTTC.

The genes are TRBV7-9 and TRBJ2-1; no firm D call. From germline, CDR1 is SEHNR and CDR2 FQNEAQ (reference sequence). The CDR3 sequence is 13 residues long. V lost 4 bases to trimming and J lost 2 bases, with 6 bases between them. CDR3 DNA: TGTGCCAGCAGCTCCATCGCCTACAATGAGCAGTTCTTC. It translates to CASSSIAYNEQFF.

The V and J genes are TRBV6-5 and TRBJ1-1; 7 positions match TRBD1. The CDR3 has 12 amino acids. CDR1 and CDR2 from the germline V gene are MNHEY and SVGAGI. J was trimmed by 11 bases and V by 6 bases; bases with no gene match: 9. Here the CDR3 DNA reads TGTGCCAGCAGGCCGACAGGGTTTAGGGCTTTCTTT. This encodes CASRPTGFRAFF.

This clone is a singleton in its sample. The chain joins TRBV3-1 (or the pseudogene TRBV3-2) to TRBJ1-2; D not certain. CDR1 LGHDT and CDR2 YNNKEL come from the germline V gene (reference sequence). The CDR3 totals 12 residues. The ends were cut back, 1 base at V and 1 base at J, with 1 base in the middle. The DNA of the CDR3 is TGTGCCAGCAGCCAAGTTAACTATGGCTACACCTTC. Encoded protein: CASSQVNYGYTF.

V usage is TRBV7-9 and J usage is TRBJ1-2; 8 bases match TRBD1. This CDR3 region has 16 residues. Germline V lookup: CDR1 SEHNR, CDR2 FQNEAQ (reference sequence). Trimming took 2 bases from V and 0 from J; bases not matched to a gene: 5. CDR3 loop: CASSLSMTGANYGYTF. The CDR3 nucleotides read TGTGCCAGCAGCTTAAGTATGACAGGGGCTAACTATGGCTACACCTTC.

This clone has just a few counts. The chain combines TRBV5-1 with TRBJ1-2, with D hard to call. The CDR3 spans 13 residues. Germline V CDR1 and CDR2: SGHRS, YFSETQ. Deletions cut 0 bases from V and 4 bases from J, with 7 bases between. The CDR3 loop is CASSLGGVYGYTF. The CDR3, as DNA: TGCGCCAGCAGCTTGGGTGGGGTCTATGGCTACACCTTC.

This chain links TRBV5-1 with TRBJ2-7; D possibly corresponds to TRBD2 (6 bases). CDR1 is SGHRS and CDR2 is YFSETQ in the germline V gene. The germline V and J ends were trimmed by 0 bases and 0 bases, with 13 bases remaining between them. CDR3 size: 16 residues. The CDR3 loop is CASSLARGTGSYEQYF. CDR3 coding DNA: TGCGCCAGCAGCTTGGCTAGAGGGACTGGCTCCTACGAGCAGTACTTC.

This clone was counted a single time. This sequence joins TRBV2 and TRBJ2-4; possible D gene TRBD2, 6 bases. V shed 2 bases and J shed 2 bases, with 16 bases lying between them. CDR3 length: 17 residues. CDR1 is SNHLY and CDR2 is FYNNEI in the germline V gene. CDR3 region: CASSELRGISTKNIQYF. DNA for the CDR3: TGTGCCAGCAGTGAACTGCGGGGAATATCGACCAAAAACATTCAGTACTTC.